This T cell receptor (beta chain) came from a study of CD8 T cells in ankylosing spondylitis. Via MiXCR, TCRdb re-called the 5' RACE reads, giving one row per CDR3 protein. The data show over 450,000 distinct CDR3 sequences, roughly 13% seen once. To note about this clonotype: Its antigen is not identified.

Germline lookup yields CDR1 MNHEY and CDR2 SMNVEV (reference sequence). After removal of 6 bases from V and 5 bases from J, the junction contained 9 bases not matched to a gene. The CDR3 contains 14 residues. Study results and limitations: In reactive arthritis synovial fluid and blood, some motif variants had been reported before. Within ankylosing spondylitis blood, a TCR beta motif made up of several highly homologous variants appeared to be characteristic.

The chain is built from TRBV27 and TRBJ2-5; 7 bases map to TRBD1. The clonotype was recovered from a male donor with ankylosing spondylitis. Sequenced sample: blood, either unsorted or a sorted T cell fraction (not recorded which). The CDR3 here is CASSDRALGETQYF. The CDR3 DNA follows: TGTGCCAGCAGCGACAGGGCATTAGGGGAGACCCAGTACTTC.